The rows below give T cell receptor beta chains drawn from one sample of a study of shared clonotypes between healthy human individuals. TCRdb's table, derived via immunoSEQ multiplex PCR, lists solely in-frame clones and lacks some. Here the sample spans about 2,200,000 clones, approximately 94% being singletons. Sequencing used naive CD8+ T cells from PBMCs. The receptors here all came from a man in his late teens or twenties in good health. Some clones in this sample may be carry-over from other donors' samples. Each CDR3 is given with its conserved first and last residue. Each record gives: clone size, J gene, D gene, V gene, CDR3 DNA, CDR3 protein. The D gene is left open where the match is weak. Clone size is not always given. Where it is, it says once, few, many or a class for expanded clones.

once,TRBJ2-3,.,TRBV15,TGTGCCACCAGCAGTGCGGCAGGATCGCAGTATTTT,CATSSAAGSQYF
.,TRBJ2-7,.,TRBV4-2,TGTGCCAGCAGGGGACCGACTAGTTCACTTACCTACGAGCAGTACTTC,CASRGPTSSLTYEQYF
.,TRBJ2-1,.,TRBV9,TGTGCCAGCAGCGCCCCGACTAGTACCACCCCTAGGAGCTCCTACAATGAGCAGTTCTTC,CASSAPTSTTPRSSYNEQFF
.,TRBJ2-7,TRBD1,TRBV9,TGTGCCAGCAGCGTAGGGGACAGACTATCCTACGAGCAGTACTTC,CASSVGDRLSYEQYF
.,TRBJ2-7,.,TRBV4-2,TGTGCCAGCAGCCCCCGTATGGATAGCTCCTACGAGCAGTACTTC,CASSPRMDSSYEQYF
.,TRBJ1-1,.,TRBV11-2,TGTGCCAGCAGCCCCCCCCGGGGCTTTACTGAAGCTTTCTTT,CASSPPRGFTEAFF
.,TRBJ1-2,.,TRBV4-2,TGTGCCAGCAGCCAAGATAGCCCCGTACGGGGGATCGGCTATGGCTACACCTTC,CASSQDSPVRGIGYGYTF
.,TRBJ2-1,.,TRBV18,TGTGCCAGCCTAGTCGGGGGTTCGTACAATGAGCAGTTCTTC,CASLVGGSYNEQFF
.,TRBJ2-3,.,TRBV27,TGTGCCAGCAGTTCCTTTCCAGGAGTGAGCACAGATACGCAGTATTTT,CASSSFPGVSTDTQYF
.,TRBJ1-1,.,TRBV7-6,TGTGCCAGCAGCGTGGGGGCGAGGGGGAACACTGAAGCTTTCTTT,CASSVGARGNTEAFF
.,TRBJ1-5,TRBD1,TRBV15,TGTGCCTCCGCGCAAGACAGGGTAGAGCAGCCCCAGCATTTT,CASAQDRVEQPQHF
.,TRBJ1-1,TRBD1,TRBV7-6,TGTGCCAGCAGCTCATCAGGGGGGGTTTACACTGAAGCTTTCTTT,CASSSSGGVYTEAFF
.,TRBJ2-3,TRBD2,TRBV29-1,TGCAGCGTCGAAATAGCGGGACTAAGCACAGATACGCAGTATTTT,CSVEIAGLSTDTQYF
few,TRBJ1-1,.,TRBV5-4,TGTGCCAGCAGCGGGGAAGTCGGTGGCACTGAAGCTTTCTTT,CASSGEVGGTEAFF
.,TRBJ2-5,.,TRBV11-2,TGTGCCAGCAGCTTGGGGACCTTACTGGGAGAGACCCAGTACTTC,CASSLGTLLGETQYF
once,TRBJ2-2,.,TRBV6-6,TGTGCCAGCAGTACCTCTTTAAACACCGGGGAGCTGTTTTTT,CASSTSLNTGELFF
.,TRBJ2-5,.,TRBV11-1,TGTGCCAGCAGCTTCCGGGACGACCAAGAGACCCAGTACTTC,CASSFRDDQETQYF
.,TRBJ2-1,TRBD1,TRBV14,TGTGCCAGCAGCCCCGTCCCGGGACAGGGGCAGTTCGGAAATGAGCAGTTCTTC,CASSPVPGQGQFGNEQFF
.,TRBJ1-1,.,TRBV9,TGTGCCAGCAGCGCCGGATGGTTGAACACTGAAGCTTTCTTT,CASSAGWLNTEAFF
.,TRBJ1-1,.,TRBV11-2,TGTGCCAGCAGCTTAGGTTACGCCTTGAACACTGAAGCTTTCTTT,CASSLGYALNTEAFF
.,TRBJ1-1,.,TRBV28,TGTGCCAGCAGTTTTTGGCAAAAGATGAACACTGAAGCTTTCTTT,CASSFWQKMNTEAFF
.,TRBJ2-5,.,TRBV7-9,TGTGCCAGCACCCCCAGAGAGACCCAGTACTTC,CASTPRETQYF
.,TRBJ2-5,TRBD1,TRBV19,TGTGCCAGTAGCTTACGGACAGGGGGCATGAGGGAGACCCAGTACTTC,CASSLRTGGMRETQYF
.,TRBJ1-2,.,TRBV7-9,TGTGCCAGCAGCTTAGACGAGGTTGGCTACACCTTC,CASSLDEVGYTF
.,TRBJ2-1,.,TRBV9,TGTGCCAGCAGCCCAAAGGAACTCAATGAGCAGTTCTTC,CASSPKELNEQFF
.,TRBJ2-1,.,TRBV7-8,TGTGCCAGCAGCTCTCGATGGTTAACCGGGAGCGAATCCTACAATGAGCAGTTCTTC,CASSSRWLTGSESYNEQFF
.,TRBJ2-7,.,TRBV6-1,TGTGCCAGCAGTGTAGGGGATTCCTACGAGCAGTACTTC,CASSVGDSYEQYF
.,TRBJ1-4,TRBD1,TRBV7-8,TGTGCCAGCAGACAGGGGACGACAACTAATGAAAAACTGTTTTTT,CASRQGTTTNEKLFF
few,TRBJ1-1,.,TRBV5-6,TGTGCCAGCTCAGACAATTGGGCCGTCGCTTTCTTT,CASSDNWAVAFF
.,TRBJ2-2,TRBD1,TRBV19,TGTGCCAGTAGTATAGACCGGACAGGGGACACCGGGGAGCTGTTTTTT,CASSIDRTGDTGELFF
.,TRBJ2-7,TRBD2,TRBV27,TGTGCCAGCGGCCGGACTAGCGGGAGTAAGCTTAGCTTC,CASGRTSGSKLSF
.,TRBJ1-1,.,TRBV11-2,TGTGCCAGCAGCTTAGGCCCCCAGGGTGTCACTGAAGCTTTCTTT,CASSLGPQGVTEAFF
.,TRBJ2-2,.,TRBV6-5,TGTGCCAGCAGTCCCACCTGGGACGGGGAGCTGTTTTTT,CASSPTWDGELFF
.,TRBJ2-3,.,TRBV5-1,TGCGCCAGCAGCTTGGACGTGGCGGGACCTGTAGATACGCAGTATTTT,CASSLDVAGPVDTQYF
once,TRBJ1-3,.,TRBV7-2,TGTGCCAGCAGGGGACGGGAGGTAGCTGGAAACACCATATATTTT,CASRGREVAGNTIYF
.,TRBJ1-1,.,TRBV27,TGTGCCAGCAACGGGGACGGGGGGCTTGAAGCTTTCTTT,CASNGDGGLEAFF
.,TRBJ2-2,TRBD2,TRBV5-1,TGCGCCAGCAGCTCCAGACTAGCGGGACATACCGGGGAGCTGTTTTTT,CASSSRLAGHTGELFF
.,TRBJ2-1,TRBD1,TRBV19,TGTGCCAGTATGGCGTCAGGGGGCTCCTACAATGAGCAGTTCTTC,CASMASGGSYNEQFF
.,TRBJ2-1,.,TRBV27,TGTGCCAGCAGCCCACTTTCCTACAATGAGCAGTTCTTC,CASSPLSYNEQFF
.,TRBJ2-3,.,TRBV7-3,TGTGCCAGCAGCTTCAGTGCCGATACGCAGTATTTT,CASSFSADTQYF
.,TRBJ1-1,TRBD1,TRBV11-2,TGTGCCAGCAGCTTGGGGGACAGGGTGTCGTTTTCTGAAGCTTTCTTT,CASSLGDRVSFSEAFF
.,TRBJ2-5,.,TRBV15,TGTGCCACCAGCAGAGATGGAGGAGGCTGGCAAGAGACCCAGTACTTC,CATSRDGGGWQETQYF
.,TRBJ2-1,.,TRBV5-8,TGTGCCAGCAGCCCGGGGCCGAGCTCCTACAATGAGCAGTTCTTC,CASSPGPSSYNEQFF
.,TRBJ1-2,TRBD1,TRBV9,TGTGCCAGCAGCGTAGACAGGGGTGTACTGGGCTATGGCTACACCTTC,CASSVDRGVLGYGYTF
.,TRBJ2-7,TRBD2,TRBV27,TGTGCCAGCAGTTCAGCTACTAGCGGGAGAGTCTACGAGCAGTACTTC,CASSSATSGRVYEQYF
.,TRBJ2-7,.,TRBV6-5,TGTGCCAGCAGTTACTCTGGGCTCGCCTACGAGCAGTACTTC,CASSYSGLAYEQYF
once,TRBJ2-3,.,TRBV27,TGTGCCAGCAGTACCTCCCCCCCCGGGTGGGTAACAGATACGCAGTATTTT,CASSTSPPGWVTDTQYF
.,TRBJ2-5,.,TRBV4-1,TGCGCCAGCAGCCACGGAACTCTTCGGGCCCAGTACTTC,CASSHGTLRAQYF
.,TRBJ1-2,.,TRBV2,TGTGCCAGCAGTTTTCCAGGAGCTAACTATGGCTACACCTTC,CASSFPGANYGYTF
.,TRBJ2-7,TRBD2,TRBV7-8,TGTGCCAGCAGCTTGGGACTAGCGGGAGTCTTTTCTTACGAGCAGTACTTC,CASSLGLAGVFSYEQYF